These 9 T cell receptor beta chains originate from one sample sequenced in a study of monozygotic twins with inflammatory bowel disease. TCRdb re-called the 5' RACE reads; every CDR3 protein appears as one record, without DNA. The sample's table shows approximately 210,000 distinct CDR3 sequences. Sequencing was done on a sample of blood. The receptor source for this set is a human donor with ulcerative colitis or Crohn's disease, or a healthy co-twin of an affected twin (not recorded which).

This chain's CDR3 is CASSLGSGDQPQHF. This sequence joins TRBV5-5 and TRBJ1-5; no DNA is available, so the TRBD1 call from TCRdb remains unchecked. The CDR3 has 14 residues. Germline values: CDR1 SGHKS, CDR2 YYEKEE (reference sequence).

This chain uses TRBV6-5 with TRBJ1-1; absent DNA, TCRdb's TRBD1 call cannot be checked. The CDR3 is 15 amino acids. Germline V gene data show CDR1 as MNHEY and CDR2 as SVGAGI. CDR3 loop: CASSYGGPGSTEAFF.

The chain uses TRBV5-4 and TRBJ2-2; TCRdb selects TRBD1, and the lack of DNA leaves this call unchecked. Germline V gives CDR1 SGHNT, CDR2 YYREEE (reference sequence). This CDR3 spans 15 amino acids. The CDR3 here is CASSSRQGVTGELFF.

The J gene is TRBJ2-1, the V gene TRBV5-1; TCRdb's assignment of TRBD1 cannot be checked, as there is no DNA. The CDR3 length is 16 residues. From germline, CDR1 is SGHRS and CDR2 YFSETQ. CDR3 region: CASSPQEAALYNEQFF.

V is TRBV7-9 and J is TRBJ1-2. This CDR3 is built from 15 residues. Germline CDR1 reads SEHNR; CDR2 reads FQNEAQ (reference sequence). CDR3 residues: CASSLVGPIPHGYTF.

This chain connects TRBV10-3 to TRBJ1-1. Germline V gene sequence: CDR1 ENHRY, CDR2 SYGVKD. This CDR3 contains 11 residues. The CDR3 region is CAISGGVEAFF.

The V gene is TRBV10-3, the J gene TRBJ2-1; lacking DNA, the TRBD2 call made by TCRdb goes unchecked. This CDR3 has 17 residues. Germline assignment: CDR1 ENHRY and CDR2 SYGVKD. This CDR3 is CAISEATSGAAYNEQFF.

This chain connects TRBV2 to TRBJ2-1. Germline V gives CDR1 SNHLY, CDR2 FYNNEI. The CDR3 contains 15 residues. CDR3 sequence: CASRVTTSSYNEQFF.

The V gene is TRBV5-1, the J gene TRBJ2-1; the D call from TCRdb, TRBD2, cannot be confirmed without DNA. Germline V gene data show CDR1 as SGHRS and CDR2 as YFSETQ. The CDR3 spans 15 residues. The CDR3 protein is CASSPQGGTYNEQFF.